This T cell receptor (beta chain) derives from a study of OX40 agonist ivuxolimab in advanced cancers. Points from the study as a whole: In the 0.1-3.0 mg/kg groups, partial responders showed among the lowest expansion. In the 0.1 to 3.0 mg/kg range, CD4+ and CD8+ blood T cells had expanded clonally by week 6.

The V end lost 5 bases, the J end lost 6 bases, and 7 bases lay between the germline ends. The V gene's germline CDR1 is MGHDK and CDR2 SYGVNS. The CDR3 sequence is 12 residues long. Measured with immunoSEQ multiplex PCR; TCRdb has only the in-frame clones, and not every one. The sample lists 55,000 or so clones; roughly 90% were seen once. About this clone: Its target is unknown.

The rearrangement uses TRBV25-1 and TRBJ1-4, with D hard to call. The TCR comes from an adult with an advanced solid tumor such as melanoma, head and neck, liver or kidney cancer. The source material was CD4+ or CD8+ T cells sorted from blood, sampled in a trial of the OX40 agonist ivuxolimab. The DNA for the CDR3 is TGTGCCAGCAGTTCGGATTATGAAAAACTGTTTTTT. Translating gives CASSSDYEKLFF.